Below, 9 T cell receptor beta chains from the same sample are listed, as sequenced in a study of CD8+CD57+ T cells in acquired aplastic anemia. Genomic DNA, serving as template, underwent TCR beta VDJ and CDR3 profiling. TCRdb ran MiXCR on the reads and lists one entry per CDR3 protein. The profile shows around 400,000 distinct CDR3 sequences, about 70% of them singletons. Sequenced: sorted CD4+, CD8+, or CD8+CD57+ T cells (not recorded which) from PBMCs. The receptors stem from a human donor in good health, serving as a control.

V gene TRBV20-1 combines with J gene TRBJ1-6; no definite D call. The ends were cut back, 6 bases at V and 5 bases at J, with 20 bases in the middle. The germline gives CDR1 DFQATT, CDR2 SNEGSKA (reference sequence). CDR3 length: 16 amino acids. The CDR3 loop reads CSATRVSAGDNSPLHF. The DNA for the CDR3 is TGCAGTGCCACTAGGGTCTCAGCCGGAGATAATTCACCCCTCCACTTT.

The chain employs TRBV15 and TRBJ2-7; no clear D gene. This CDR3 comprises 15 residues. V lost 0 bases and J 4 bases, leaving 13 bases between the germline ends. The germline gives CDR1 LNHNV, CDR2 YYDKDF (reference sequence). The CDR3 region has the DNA TGTGCCACCAGCAGAGATCGGCCAGCTGAATACGAGCAGTACTTC. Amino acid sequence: CATSRDRPAEYEQYF.

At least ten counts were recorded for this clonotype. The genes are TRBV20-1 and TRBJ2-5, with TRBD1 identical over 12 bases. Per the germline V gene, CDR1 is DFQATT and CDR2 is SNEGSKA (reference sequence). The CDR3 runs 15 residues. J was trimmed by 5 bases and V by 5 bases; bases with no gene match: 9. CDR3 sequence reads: CSAAPGQGAEETQYF. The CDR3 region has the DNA TGCAGTGCTGCACCGGGACAGGGGGCGGAGGAGACCCAGTACTTC.

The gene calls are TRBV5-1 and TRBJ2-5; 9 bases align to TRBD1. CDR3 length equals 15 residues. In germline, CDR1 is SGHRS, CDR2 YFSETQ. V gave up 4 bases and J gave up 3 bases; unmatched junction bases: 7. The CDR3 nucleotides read TGCGCCAGCAGCGCCGACAGGGGGTGGGAAGAGACCCAGTACTTC. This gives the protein CASSADRGWEETQYF.

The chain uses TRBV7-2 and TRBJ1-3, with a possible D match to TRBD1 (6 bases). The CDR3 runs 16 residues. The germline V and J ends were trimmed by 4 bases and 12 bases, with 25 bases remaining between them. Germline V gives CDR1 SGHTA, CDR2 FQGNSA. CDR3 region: CASSSSAGLYGQYIYF. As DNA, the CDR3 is TGTGCCAGCAGCTCGTCGGCTGGCCTCTACGGACAGTACATATATTTT.

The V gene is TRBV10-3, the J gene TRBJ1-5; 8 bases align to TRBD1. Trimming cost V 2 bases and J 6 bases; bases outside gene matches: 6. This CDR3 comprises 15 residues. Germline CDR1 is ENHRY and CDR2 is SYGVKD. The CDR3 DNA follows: TGTGCCATCAGTGAGACAGGGGGTCGGATTCAGCCCCAGCATTTT. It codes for CAISETGGRIQPQHF.

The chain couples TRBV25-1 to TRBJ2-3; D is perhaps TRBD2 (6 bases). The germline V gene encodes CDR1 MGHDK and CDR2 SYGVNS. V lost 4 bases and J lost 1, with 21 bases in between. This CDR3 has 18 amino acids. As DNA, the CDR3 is TGTGCCAGCAGTGCCAGCAGCGAATCCGGGACTGGCACAGATACGCAGTATTTT. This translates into CASSASSESGTGTDTQYF.

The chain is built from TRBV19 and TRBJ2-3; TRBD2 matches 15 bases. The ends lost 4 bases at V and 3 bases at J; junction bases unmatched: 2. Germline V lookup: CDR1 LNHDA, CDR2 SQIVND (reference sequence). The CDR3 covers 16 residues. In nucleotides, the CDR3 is TGTGCCAGTAGTAGAGGACTAGCGGGGGGGACAGATACGCAGTATTTT. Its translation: CASSRGLAGGTDTQYF.

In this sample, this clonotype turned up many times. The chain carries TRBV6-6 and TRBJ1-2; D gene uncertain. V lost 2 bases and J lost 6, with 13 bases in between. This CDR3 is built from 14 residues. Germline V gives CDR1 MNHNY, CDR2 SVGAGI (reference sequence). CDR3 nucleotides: TGTGCCAGCAGTTACCCCGGGAGGGTTAATGGCTACACCTTC. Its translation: CASSYPGRVNGYTF.